This T cell receptor (beta chain) was sequenced during a study of tumor-infiltrating lymphocytes in primary liver carcinoma. V lost 5 bases, J lost 1 base, and 11 bases lay in between. This CDR3 has 14 residues. In addition to blood RNA drawn from unsorted whole blood, germline DNA was extracted. With a constant-region primer, TCR beta cDNA was made from 450 to 500 ng of total RNA. Amplification in three nested multiplex PCR rounds with slightly modified ARM-PCR gave rise to TCR beta libraries. Primers for the first two PCR rounds were TRBV1-TRBV30 forward primers and a C-beta reverse primer (around 10 cycles per round). TCRdb used MiXCR to reprocess the multiplex PCR reads, holding one entry per CDR3 protein. The table lists approximately 330,000 distinct CDR3 sequences, about two thirds of them singletons.

Specimen: peripheral blood. V usage is TRBV12-3 or TRBV12-4 and J usage is TRBJ1-1; D is unresolved. This sequence was found in a man aged 40-50 years with primary liver carcinoma and hepatitis B virus infection. CDR3 region: CASSPRWRNTEAFF. The DNA for the CDR3 is TGTGCCAGCAGTCCCCGGTGGAGGAACACTGAAGCTTTCTTT.